By frequency in the sample, the clone carrying this TCR beta chain is medium-sized. What it binds is not known. The sample belongs to a study of vaccination and CD4 T cells after COVID-19. Cultured CD4+ T cell DNA underwent sequencing with the Oncomine TCR Beta short-read assay. Once CD4+ T cells had been cultured, genomic DNA was extracted from them. Via MiXCR, TCRdb re-called the PCR reads, giving one row per CDR3 protein. This sample has around 27,000 distinct CDR3 sequences, with roughly 34% found just once. The trim removed 2 bases at V and 5 bases at J, leaving 9 bases unmatched. The CDR3 spans 16 residues. Germline loops: CDR1 MNHEY, CDR2 SMNVEV (reference sequence). The time point was: late sampling 161 to 241 days after vaccination in three convalescent patients. Stated treatment: approximately 9-day PBMC culture with coronavirus spike peptide pools or control peptides (ViraFEST assay).

The sample in question was CD4+ T cells from blood, cultured in vitro, obtained about 7 months after SARS-CoV-2 vaccination. V usage is TRBV27 and J usage is TRBJ1-2; 9 positions match TRBD1. This sequence originates from a human donor who had recovered from COVID-19. CDR3 sequence reads: CASSLVGTGGGYGYTF. The CDR3 DNA is TGTGCCAGCAGTTTAGTCGGAACAGGGGGCGGGTATGGCTACACCTTC.